The 27 T cell receptor beta chains given below trace back to one sample, sequenced in a study of shared clonotypes between healthy human individuals. Assay used: immunoSEQ multiplex PCR; TCRdb lists only in-frame clones, some missing. The table lists about 1.9 million clones, roughly 93% of them singletons. Terminally differentiated effector memory CD45RA+ cells were excluded from the naive CD8 cells, which were CD45RO-negative and positively selected for CCR7. Sequencing was carried out using naive CD8+ T cells from PBMCs. These receptors originate from a man aged 18 to 29 in good health. Some clones in this sample may be carry-over from other donors' samples.

This clone occurred once. V and J are TRBV19 and TRBJ2-1; D remains unclear. The CDR3 has 14 amino acids. Germline CDR1 reads LNHDA; CDR2 reads SQIVND (reference sequence). The germline V and J ends were trimmed by 8 bases and 8 bases, with 19 bases remaining between them. The CDR3 region has the DNA TGTGCCAGTCTTAACCCCGATGGGGTGGATGAGCAGTTCTTC. Protein: CASLNPDGVDEQFF.

The DNA for the CDR3 is TGTGCCAGCAGCCAAGAAGAGAGGGCCCACAATGAGCAGTTCTTC. Residues: CASSQEERAHNEQFF. The rearrangement links TRBV14 to TRBJ2-1, with a weak D call TRBD2 (5 bases). The CDR3 runs 15 residues. The V end lost 0 bases, the J end lost 5 bases, and 11 bases lay between the germline ends. CDR1 is SGHDN and CDR2 is FVKESK in the germline V gene.

The gene calls are TRBV5-6 and TRBJ2-1; D ambiguous. V was cut by 2 bases and J by 0 bases, with 12 bases left in between. From germline, CDR1 is SGHDT and CDR2 YYEEEE. This CDR3 spans 16 amino acids. This CDR3 reads CASSFRDSSSYNEQFF. The CDR3 coding sequence is TGTGCCAGCAGCTTTCGCGACTCGAGCTCCTACAATGAGCAGTTCTTC. Full variable domain (rest looked up from reference TRBV5-6 and TRBJ2-1): DAGVTQSPTHLIKTRGQQVTLRCSPKSGHDTVSWYQQALGQGPQFIFQYYEEEERQRGNFPDRFSGHQFPNYSSELNVNALLLGDSALYLCASSFRDSSSYNEQFFGPGTRLTVL.

The chain has TRBV9 and TRBJ2-7; maybe TRBD1 (6 bases). V lost 4 bases to trimming and J lost 0 bases, with 20 bases between them. The CDR3 is 17 residues long. In germline, CDR1 is SGDLS, CDR2 YYNGEE. The CDR3 DNA reads as TGTGCCAGCAGCATTAACCGGGACACTAAAAGCTCCTACGAGCAGTACTTC. As protein: CASSINRDTKSSYEQYF.

This chain connects TRBV6-1 to TRBJ2-1, with D perhaps being TRBD1 or TRBD2 (5 bases each). This CDR3 region has 13 residues. With 6 bases removed from V and 6 bases from J, the gap between germline ends came to 12 bases. Germline CDR1 and CDR2: MNHNS and SASEGT. The CDR3 here is CASSPLGTNEQFF. CDR3 bases: TGTGCCAGCAGCCCGTTGGGGACCAATGAGCAGTTCTTC.

This clone came up once. The chain employs TRBV30 and TRBJ1-6; unclear D gene. Trimming removed 0 bases from V and 5 bases from J, with 8 bases in between. CDR1 and CDR2 from the germline V gene are GTSNPN and SVGIG (reference sequence). CDR3 length: 14 amino acids. CDR3 amino acids: CAWSVLDNNSPLHF. CDR3 nucleotide sequence: TGTGCCTGGAGTGTACTTGACAATAATTCACCCCTCCACTTT.

This chain joins TRBV9 and TRBJ2-5; tentative D call: TRBD1 (5 bases). Germline lookup yields CDR1 SGDLS and CDR2 YYNGEE. The CDR3 is 15 amino acids. V dropped 3 bases and J dropped 4 bases, with 16 bases sitting between them. CDR3 amino acids: CASSEGFSGGETQYF. CDR3 DNA: TGTGCCAGCAGCGAGGGGTTCTCTGGCGGAGAGACCCAGTACTTC.

This chain links TRBV29-1 with TRBJ2-3, with D possibly being TRBD1 or TRBD2 (5 bases each). The CDR3 is 16 amino acids. Per germline, CDR1 SQVTM and CDR2 ANQGSEA. V shed 7 bases and J shed 1 base, with 21 bases lying between them. The CDR3 region has the DNA TGCAGCGCCTCCCTCGGTGGGGGACGGGGCACAGATACGCAGTATTTT. Its protein is CSASLGGGRGTDTQYF.

The chain uses TRBV5-6 and TRBJ2-1, with D possibly matching TRBD2 (6 bases). This CDR3 is 16 amino acids long. Germline lookup yields CDR1 SGHDT and CDR2 YYEEEE. The V end lost 0 bases, the J end lost 6 bases, and 16 bases lay between the germline ends. As DNA, the CDR3 is TGTGCCAGCAGCTTGGTATCGGCGGGACCGGTCAATGAGCAGTTCTTC. Protein: CASSLVSAGPVNEQFF. Full variable domain (outside the CDR3, taken from reference TRBV5-6 and TRBJ2-1): DAGVTQSPTHLIKTRGQQVTLRCSPKSGHDTVSWYQQALGQGPQFIFQYYEEEERQRGNFPDRFSGHQFPNYSSELNVNALLLGDSALYLCASSLVSAGPVNEQFFGPGTRLTVL.

V and J are TRBV2 and TRBJ2-3, with 7 bases aligning to TRBD2. Germline assignment: CDR1 SNHLY and CDR2 FYNNEI. With 4 bases clipped from V and 0 bases from J, the junction kept 4 bases outside the gene matches. The CDR3 has 15 residues. CDR3 residues: CASSGLADSTDTQYF. In nucleotides, the CDR3 is TGTGCCAGCAGTGGGCTAGCGGATAGCACAGATACGCAGTATTTT. Combining the CDR3 with reference TRBV2 and TRBJ2-3 gives the whole variable domain EPEVTQTPSHQVTQMGQEVILRCVPISNHLYFYWYRQILGQKVEFLVSFYNNEISEKSEIFDDQFSVERPDGSNFTLKIRSTKLEDSAMYFCASSGLADSTDTQYFGPGTRLTVL.

CDR3 coding DNA: TGTGCCAGCAGCGTAGTGTCCAGCGGGACCACAGATACGCAGTATTTT. Translating gives CASSVVSSGTTDTQYF. This sequence joins TRBV9 and TRBJ2-3; the match to TRBD2 covers 7 bases. V trimming: 0 bases; J trimming: 2 bases; junction bases outside the gene matches: 6. The CDR3 consists of 16 residues. The germline gives CDR1 SGDLS, CDR2 YYNGEE.

This chain joins TRBV27 and TRBJ2-7; 7 nucleotides align to TRBD1. V dropped 5 bases and J dropped 1; count of bases not matched to a gene: 11. The CDR3 extends over 16 amino acids. The germline V gene encodes CDR1 MNHEY and CDR2 SMNVEV (reference sequence). In nucleotides, the CDR3 is TGTGCCAGCAGTCCCACTAGGGGGCGCGTTTCCTACGAGCAGTACTTC. It encodes CASSPTRGRVSYEQYF.

This clone was seen only once. The V and J genes are TRBV7-9 and TRBJ1-1; D unresolved. The germline gives CDR1 SEHNR, CDR2 FQNEAQ (reference sequence). The CDR3 has 16 residues. Trimming stripped 1 base from V and 0 bases from J, with 12 bases between. CDR3 bases: TGTGCCAGCAGCTTAGAAATACCGGATATGAACACTGAAGCTTTCTTT. It is translated as CASSLEIPDMNTEAFF.

The V and J genes are TRBV11-1 and TRBJ2-1; D is perhaps TRBD2 (6 bases). The CDR3 covers 14 residues. Germline values: CDR1 SGHAT, CDR2 FQDESV (reference sequence). Trimming cost V 3 bases and J 7 bases, with 13 bases left between them. The CDR3 protein is CASSLGEAGNEQFF. The DNA for the CDR3 is TGTGCCAGCAGCTTGGGGGAGGCGGGTAATGAGCAGTTCTTC.

This clone was seen once. V usage is TRBV5-1 and J usage is TRBJ1-2; a possible D gene is TRBD1 (5 bases). Deletions cut 5 bases from V and 0 bases from J, with 11 bases between. CDR1 is SGHRS and CDR2 is YFSETQ in the germline V gene. The CDR3 length is 14 residues. The CDR3 DNA follows: TGCGCCAGCAGGGTTGACAGCCCTAACTATGGCTACACCTTC. This sequence encodes CASRVDSPNYGYTF.

V usage is TRBV7-2 and J usage is TRBJ2-6; D not certain. The CDR3 contains 17 residues. Germline values: CDR1 SGHTA, CDR2 FQGNSA. The germline V and J ends were trimmed by 5 bases and 6 bases, with 20 bases remaining between them. CDR3 DNA sequence: TGTGCCAGCAGCCCACCCCCCCTCCACTACTTGGCCAACGTCCTGACTTTC. Residues: CASSPPPLHYLANVLTF.

This clone came up once. This chain links TRBV9 with TRBJ2-1, with no clear D. The CDR3 is 16 amino acids. Germline lookup yields CDR1 SGDLS and CDR2 YYNGEE. V was trimmed by 3 bases and J by 0 bases, leaving 13 bases between them. CDR3 DNA: TGTGCCAGCAGCGCCCCGGACCCACGCTCCTACAATGAGCAGTTCTTC. Its protein is CASSAPDPRSYNEQFF.

CDR3 loop: CASSSRQGLKEKLFF. The CDR3 DNA sequence: TGTGCCAGCAGCTCACGACAGGGGTTGAAAGAAAAACTGTTTTTT. The chain couples TRBV28 to TRBJ1-4; 8 nucleotides agree with TRBD1. This CDR3 region has 15 residues. V lost 6 bases and J lost 8; bases outside the gene matches: 11. Germline V gene lookup returns CDR1 MDHEN and CDR2 SYDVKM.

The J gene is TRBJ2-7, the V gene TRBV14, with D possibly matching TRBD2 (6 bases). The CDR3 has 14 amino acids. Germline CDR1 and CDR2: SGHDN and FVKESK. Trimming pared 4 bases from V and 2 bases from J, leaving 12 bases between. Here the CDR3 DNA reads TGTGCCAGCAGCCCCTGGGACTTTCCCTACGAGCAGTACTTC. As protein: CASSPWDFPYEQYF.

The chain has TRBV5-6 and TRBJ1-4, with D perhaps TRBD1 (5 bases). The CDR3 consists of 14 residues. CDR1 SGHDT and CDR2 YYEEEE come from the germline V gene. Trimming shortened V by 4 bases and J by 7 bases, and 14 bases separated the two germline ends. The CDR3 DNA reads TGTGCCAGCAGCCACGCGGGGCTGGCTGAAAAACTGTTTTTT. Translated, it gives CASSHAGLAEKLFF.

This clone was observed once. The chain recombines TRBV11-3 with TRBJ2-1, with D possibly TRBD2 on 6 matching bases. Between the trimmed V and J ends, which lost 1 base and 2 bases, there was a span of 12 bases. The CDR3 is 16 amino acids. Germline CDR1 and CDR2: SGHNT and YENEEA. CDR3 sequence reads: CASSLGRGDTYNEQFF. The CDR3 DNA reads TGTGCCAGCAGCTTAGGGAGGGGAGACACCTACAATGAGCAGTTCTTC. Filled out from reference TRBV11-3 and TRBJ2-1, the complete variable domain reads EAGVVQSPRYKIIEKKQPVAFWCNPISGHNTLYWYLQNLGQGPELLIRYENEEAVDDSQLPKDRFSAERLKGVDSTLKIQPAELGDSAVYLCASSLGRGDTYNEQFFGPGTRLTVL.

The V call is TRBV27, the J call TRBJ1-4; D remains ambiguous. In germline, CDR1 is MNHEY, CDR2 SMNVEV (reference sequence). The CDR3 length is 16 residues. V dropped 8 bases and J dropped 5 bases, with 21 bases sitting between them. CDR3 in amino acids: CASLPNMRGINEKLFF. The CDR3 DNA sequence: TGTGCCAGCCTGCCCAATATGCGTGGCATCAATGAAAAACTGTTTTTT.

The V call is TRBV7-3, the J call TRBJ2-1; 9 bases line up with TRBD2. CDR3 length equals 16 residues. V dropped 2 bases and J dropped 7; count of bases not matched to a gene: 9. CDR1 and CDR2 (germline): SGHTA, FQGTGA. Written as DNA, the CDR3 is TGTGCCAGCAGCTTAGACACGGGACTAGCAAAGAATGAGCAGTTCTTC. Amino acids: CASSLDTGLAKNEQFF. Complete variable domain (other parts from reference TRBV7-3 and TRBJ2-1): GAGVSQTPSNKVTEKGKYVELRCDPISGHTALYWYRQSLGQGPEFLIYFQGTGAADDSGLPNDRFFAVRPEGSVSTLKIQRTERGDSAVYLCASSLDTGLAKNEQFFGPGTRLTVL.

This clone was seen once. J is TRBJ1-4 and V is TRBV11-2; 8 bases are a match to TRBD1. The CDR3 has 15 residues. Per germline, CDR1 SGHAT and CDR2 FQNNGV. After removal of 6 bases from V and 8 bases from J, the junction contained 11 bases not matched to a gene. For the CDR3, the DNA is TGTGCCAGCAGTTTATACAGGGGGAGGGAGGAAAAACTGTTTTTT. Translation gives CASSLYRGREEKLFF.

The rearrangement uses TRBV9 and TRBJ2-7, with 10 bases that match TRBD1. In germline, CDR1 is SGDLS, CDR2 YYNGEE. CDR3 length: 15 residues. The V and J ends lost 0 bases and 5 bases, in that order; junction bases with no gene match: 5. The CDR3 DNA reads TGTGCCAGCAGCGTAGGACAGGGGGCAGGACACGAGCAGTACTTC. Its protein is CASSVGQGAGHEQYF.

The chain carries TRBV27 and TRBJ2-3; 8 nucleotides align to TRBD2. Germline CDR1 is MNHEY and CDR2 is SMNVEV (reference sequence). This CDR3 comprises 16 residues. V was pared by 6 bases and J by 1 base, with 9 bases of the junction left unmatched. CDR3 amino acids: CASRIIGRGGTDTQYF. The CDR3 DNA reads TGTGCCAGCAGAATTATCGGGAGGGGTGGCACAGATACGCAGTATTTT.

This chain's CDR3 is CASRPDRRNQPQHF. CDR3 nucleotide sequence: TGTGCCAGCAGACCTGACAGGCGCAATCAGCCCCAGCATTTT. The chain combines TRBV6-5 with TRBJ1-5; TRBD1 is a possible D gene (6 bases). CDR1 and CDR2 from the germline V gene are MNHEY and SVGAGI. The ends were cut back, 6 bases at V and 2 bases at J, with 11 bases in the middle. The CDR3 runs 14 residues.